The 22 T cell receptor beta chains in this list originate from one sample, sequenced in a study of Graves' ophthalmopathy and Graves' hyperthyroidism. RNA served as the template for amplifying TCR beta CDR3 regions. HTBI-primed RT-PCR formed the first round, and a multiplex PCR formed the second. A single record per CDR3 protein comes from TCRdb applying MiXCR to the multiplex PCR reads. The table shows approximately 640,000 distinct CDR3 sequences, with roughly two fifths occurring only once. Source material: peripheral blood. These receptors were obtained from an adult man with Graves' ophthalmopathy.

The rearrangement uses TRBV19 and TRBJ1-1; 9 bases are shared with TRBD1. There are 13 residues in the CDR3. The V gene end was trimmed by 11 bases and the J gene end by 3 bases; junction bases not matched to a gene: 7. Germline assignment: CDR1 LNHDA and CDR2 SQIVND (reference sequence). CDR3 sequence (DNA): TGTGCCTGGAGGGGGGACAGGGACACTGAAGCTTTCTTT. The encoded protein is CAWRGDRDTEAFF.

The chain recombines TRBV14 with TRBJ2-5; 9 bases line up with TRBD2. The V segment lost 0 bases and the J segment 2 bases; nucleotides outside the gene matches: 4. Germline V gives CDR1 SGHDN, CDR2 FVKESK. The length of the CDR3 is 16 residues. The CDR3 DNA sequence: TGTGCCAGCAGCCAAGAAAGGCTAGCGGGGCAAGAGACCCAGTACTTC. It translates to CASSQERLAGQETQYF.

This clonotype was seen repeatedly, ten times or more. This chain joins TRBV4-1 and TRBJ1-2; D gene ambiguous. The CDR3 is 14 residues long. With 3 bases removed from V and 2 bases from J, the gap between germline ends came to 10 bases. Germline V gene lookup returns CDR1 MGHRA and CDR2 YSYEKL. The CDR3 DNA reads as TGCGCCAGCAGCCACCCCCTTAGGAACTATGGCTACACCTTC. Residues: CASSHPLRNYGYTF.

This clonotype has a handful of counts. The chain carries TRBV5-6 and TRBJ1-2; D not certain. CDR1 and CDR2 from the germline V gene are SGHDT and YYEEEE. The CDR3 covers 14 residues. V shed 0 bases and J shed 7 bases, with 13 bases lying between them. The CDR3, as DNA: TGTGCCAGCAGCTTGGGTACTATGAAGGCTGGCTACACCTTC. Translating it yields CASSLGTMKAGYTF.

This clonotype came up many times. For the CDR3, the DNA is TGTGCCAGCAGGGAGGGGGCGAACACTGAAGCTTTCTTT. Its protein product is CASREGANTEAFF. The chain employs TRBV7-2 and TRBJ1-1; 7 nucleotides line up with TRBD1. This CDR3 comprises 13 residues. Germline CDR1 SGHTA, CDR2 FQGNSA. The V and J ends lost 6 bases and 1 base, in that order; junction bases with no gene match: 2. The complete variable domain, with remaining parts taken from reference TRBV7-2 and TRBJ1-1, reads GAGVSQSPSNKVTEKGKDVELRCDPISGHTALYWYRQSLGQGLEFLIYFQGNSAPDKSGLPSDRFSAERTGGSVSTLTIQRTQQEDSAVYLCASREGANTEAFFGQGTRLTVV.

In this sample, this clonotype turned up a few times. A junction boundary mismatches the germline segment, possibly from a read error. This rearrangement joins TRBV10-2 to TRBJ1-1; a weak D match, TRBD1 (6 bases). CDR3 length equals 16 residues. Germline-derived CDR1 and CDR2 are WSHSY and SAAADI. CDR3 nucleotide sequence: TGTGCCAGCTCACCACTTGACGGGGGCGCTAGCACTGAAGCTTTCTTT. Amino acid sequence: CASSPLDGGASTEAFF.

The chain couples TRBV4-1 to TRBJ2-7, with TRBD1 matching 9 bases. From germline, CDR1 is MGHRA and CDR2 YSYEKL. This CDR3 has 15 amino acids. The junction had 7 bases not matched to a gene; V was cut back by 3 bases and J by 4 bases. The CDR3 region is CASSQTGTGKYEQYF. The CDR3 nucleotides are TGCGCCAGCAGCCAGACCGGGACAGGGAAGTACGAGCAGTACTTC.

This chain joins TRBV6-6 and TRBJ2-5; 13 bases map to TRBD2. From germline, CDR1 is MNHNY and CDR2 SVGAGI (reference sequence). The CDR3 runs 16 residues. V was clipped by 4 bases and J by 5 bases; unmatched bases: 7. This CDR3 reads CASSSSTSGGKETQYF. As DNA, the CDR3 is TGTGCCAGCAGTTCATCGACTAGCGGGGGGAAGGAGACCCAGTACTTC.

This clonotype occurred many times. The gene calls are TRBV12-3 or TRBV12-4 and TRBJ1-4; weak D call: TRBD1 (5 bases). This CDR3 is 14 amino acids long. V lost 7 bases and J 6 bases, leaving 15 bases between the germline ends. CDR3 nucleotides: TGTGCCAGCACCCTGGACGGAGGGGATGAAAAACTGTTTTTT. This codes for CASTLDGGDEKLFF.

The genes are TRBV7-9 and TRBJ1-4; 10 nucleotides match TRBD1. Germline V gene lookup returns CDR1 SEHNR and CDR2 FQNEAQ (reference sequence). The CDR3 totals 17 residues. V lost 4 bases and J lost 6; bases outside the gene matches: 11. The DNA of the CDR3 is TGTGCCAGCAGCTCTGAGGACAGGGGGTTCTATGATGAAAAACTGTTTTTT. This sequence encodes CASSSEDRGFYDEKLFF.

This clonotype was counted at least ten times. The V and J genes are TRBV20-1 and TRBJ2-7; D remains unclear. Germline V gene data show CDR1 as DFQATT and CDR2 as SNEGSKA (reference sequence). Deletions cut 3 bases from V and 2 bases from J, with 11 bases between. CDR3 length: 13 amino acids. The CDR3 protein is CSASGLDPYEQYF. DNA for the CDR3: TGCAGTGCTAGCGGGCTGGACCCCTACGAGCAGTACTTC.

CDR3 sequence: CASSYSLAGTGELFF. The CDR3 DNA follows: TGTGCCAGCAGTTACTCGCTAGCGGGAACCGGGGAGCTGTTTTTT. V usage is TRBV12-3 or TRBV12-4 and J usage is TRBJ2-2, with TRBD2 identical over 9 bases. The length of the CDR3 is 15 residues. The V segment lost 4 bases and the J segment 5 bases; nucleotides outside the gene matches: 5.

The genes are TRBV4-2 and TRBJ2-2; a possible D gene is TRBD1 (5 bases). The V gene lost 0 bases and the J gene lost 5 bases, with 10 bases spanning the gap. The germline CDR1 and CDR2 sequences are LGHNA and YNFKEQ. The CDR3 is 15 residues long. The CDR3 here is CASSQDGKGTGELFF. DNA for the CDR3: TGTGCCAGCAGCCAAGATGGGAAGGGGACCGGGGAGCTGTTTTTT.

On this clonotype: This could be a read error, since a much larger clone is one nucleotide away. The chain is built from TRBV12-3 or TRBV12-4 and TRBJ1-1; D is unclear. The length of the CDR3 is 14 residues. This chain's CDR3 is CAGSRRTDNTEAFF. The CDR3 bases are TGTGCCGGCAGTCGAAGGACCGACAACACTGAAGCTTTCTTT.

Worth noting for this clonotype: This may arise from a read error, as a much more abundant clone is one base away. The chain is built from TRBV5-1 and TRBJ2-7; either TRBD1 or TRBD2 may supply D (5 bases each). This CDR3 is built from 15 residues. Germline CDR1 is SGHRS and CDR2 is YFSETQ. The CDR3 here is CAGSEKRDRSYEQYF. As DNA, the CDR3 is TGCGCCGGCAGCGAAAAACGGGACCGATCCTACGAGCAGTACTTC.

This clonotype was seen more than once but under ten times. The chain uses TRBV19 and TRBJ1-2; 7 bases align to TRBD1. CDR1 LNHDA and CDR2 SQIVND come from the germline V gene (reference sequence). The CDR3 extends over 16 amino acids. The ends lost 5 bases at V and 3 bases at J; junction bases unmatched: 12. The DNA of the CDR3 is TGTGCCAGTAGTCGAAGGCGGCAGGGGGTATACTATGGCTACACCTTC. This sequence encodes CASSRRRQGVYYGYTF. Full variable domain (rest looked up from reference TRBV19 and TRBJ1-2): DGGITQSPKYLFRKEGQNVTLSCEQNLNHDAMYWYRQDPGQGLRLIYYSQIVNDFQKGDIAEGYSVSREKKESFPLTVTSAQKNPTAFYLCASSRRRQGVYYGYTFGSGTRLTVV.

This clonotype was seen only a few times. The J gene is TRBJ2-2, the V gene TRBV4-2; D gene uncertain. V was clipped by 8 bases and J by 6 bases, with 10 bases between them. The germline V gene encodes CDR1 LGHNA and CDR2 YNFKEQ. The length of the CDR3 is 12 residues. DNA of the CDR3: TGTGCCAGCGCCACCGTCGCCGGGGAGCTGTTTTTT. Its translation is CASATVAGELFF.

This clonotype was seen only a few times. This chain uses TRBV9 with TRBJ1-5, with TRBD1 as a possible D gene (6 bases). Germline V lookup: CDR1 SGDLS, CDR2 YYNGEE. The V end was cut by 2 bases, the J end by 0 bases, with 9 bases between. CDR3 size: 15 residues. The CDR3 sequence is CASSVQGNSNQPQHF. The CDR3 DNA follows: TGTGCCAGCAGCGTCCAGGGGAATAGCAATCAGCCCCAGCATTTT.

This clonotype was picked up many times. The gene calls are TRBV9 and TRBJ2-5; a possible D gene is TRBD2 (7 bases). Germline-derived CDR1 and CDR2 are SGDLS and YYNGEE. This CDR3 region has 15 residues. V was trimmed by 4 bases and J by 5 bases, leaving 18 bases between them. CDR3 DNA: TGTGCCAGCAGCAGCGGGACAAGCCCGTTGGAGACCCAGTACTTC. As protein: CASSSGTSPLETQYF. Full variable domain (outside the CDR3, taken from reference TRBV9 and TRBJ2-5): DSGVTQTPKHLITATGQRVTLRCSPRSGDLSVYWYQQSLDQGLQFLIQYYNGEERAKGNILERFSAQQFPDLHSELNLSSLELGDSALYFCASSSGTSPLETQYFGPGTRLLVL.

The chain has TRBV10-3 and TRBJ1-2; D gene ambiguous. This CDR3 has 13 residues. In germline, CDR1 is ENHRY, CDR2 SYGVKD. Trimming stripped 10 bases from V and 8 bases from J, with 20 bases between. CDR3 protein: CANKHDRPPGYTF. CDR3 DNA sequence: TGTGCCAACAAACACGACCGCCCACCCGGCTACACCTTC.

The chain recombines TRBV25-1 with TRBJ1-6, with 10 nucleotides matching TRBD1. The CDR3 sequence is 13 residues long. V trimming: 8 bases; J trimming: 10 bases; junction bases outside the gene matches: 5. The V gene's germline CDR1 is MGHDK and CDR2 SYGVNS. The CDR3 coding sequence is TGTGCCAGCGGGACAGGGGAGGGATCACCCCTCCACTTT. This sequence encodes CASGTGEGSPLHF.

As regards this clonotype: A much larger clone is a single base away; this may be a read error. The chain carries TRBV7-9 and TRBJ2-7; 8 bases line up with TRBD1. The CDR3 is 14 amino acids. CDR1 is SEHNR, CDR2 FQNEAQ, per germline (reference sequence). The CDR3 reads CVSSLRDRRYEQYF. CDR3 nucleotides: TGTGTCAGCAGCTTACGGGACAGGCGCTACGAGCAGTACTTC.